The clone carrying this T cell receptor (beta chain) has a single count. What it binds is not known. This sample is part of a study of T cells after yellow fever vaccination. Each CDR3 protein gets one entry after TCRdb re-called the 5' RACE reads with MiXCR. The sample yields some 350,000 distinct CDR3 sequences, over 8% seen once. Study findings and constraints: Clonotype sharing between CD4 and CD8 compartments was small.

Germline-derived CDR1 and CDR2 are SGDLS and YYNGEE. CDR3 size: 14 residues. V gave up 3 bases and J gave up 2 bases, with 12 bases separating them. The chain combines TRBV9 with TRBJ2-7; TRBD1 might be the D (5 bases). The TCR was taken from a young man who received the YFV17D yellow fever vaccine. The material sequenced was PBMCs, taken on the day of the first yellow fever vaccination. In DNA, the CDR3 is TGTGCCAGCAGCGGGGGTGACAGCGCCTACGAGCAGTACTTC. As protein: CASSGGDSAYEQYF. Full variable domain (rest looked up from reference TRBV9 and TRBJ2-7): DSGVTQTPKHLITATGQRVTLRCSPRSGDLSVYWYQQSLDQGLQFLIQYYNGEERAKGNILERFSAQQFPDLHSELNLSSLELGDSALYFCASSGGDSAYEQYFGPGTRLTVT.